This T cell receptor beta chain was captured in a study of glioma-infiltrating T cells. Looked up from germline, CDR1 is SEHNR and CDR2 is FQNEAQ (reference sequence). V gave up 2 bases and J gave up 3 bases; unmatched junction bases: 6. The CDR3 has 16 amino acids. Comments on this clonotype: Its antigen is currently unknown.

Notes on the study in general: Tissue and blood shared very few CDR3 sequences.

Using RNA template, CDR3s of TCR alpha and beta were amplified with iRepertoire arm-PCR. TCRdb re-derived calls from the multiplex PCR reads in MiXCR, one entry per CDR3 protein. Of 150,000 or so distinct CDR3 sequences in the sample, roughly 43% were seen once. Sample: glioma tissue, nonneoplastic brain tissue, or PBMCs (not recorded which). The sequence came from a human donor with low-grade glioma or glioblastoma, undergoing nonglioma brain surgery, or in good health (not recorded which). This rearrangement joins TRBV7-9 to TRBJ2-3; TRBD2 matches 9 bases. DNA of the CDR3: TGTGCCAGCAGCTTATTGGCTAGCGGGGCGACAGATACGCAGTATTTT. Protein sequence: CASSLLASGATDTQYF.